A single TCR beta chain is shown here with its context. Per the germline V gene, CDR1 is WSHSY and CDR2 is SAAADI. This CDR3 is built from 14 residues. The V segment lost 7 bases and the J segment 7 bases; nucleotides outside the gene matches: 12. Methods used by the authors: Estimated nucleated cell counts came from reference gene primer amplification. This table comes from immunoSEQ multiplex PCR, and its TCRdb copy is limited to in-frame clones, with some not included. The V and J calls and clone size were taken over from that table, and D and trimming were inferred from the DNA. The data show approximately 210,000 clones, about 88% seen once. The data stem from a study of blood T cell repertoires in COVID-19. As for the study in general: Acute and convalescent COVID-19 samples came from the United States, Italy and Spain. The analysed material was cDNA or gDNA that came from T cells, B-cell-depleted T cells, or PBMCs.

This TCR came from a middle-aged man with active or convalescent COVID-19. This chain joins TRBV10-2 and TRBJ1-1, with 7 nucleotides matching TRBD1. Sequenced input: peripheral blood. The CDR3 is CASIYNRGSDEAFF. CDR3 nucleotide sequence: TGCGCCAGCATCTATAACAGGGGATCGGATGAAGCTTTCTTT.